The 19 T cell receptor beta chains presented below share a single source sample, sequenced in a study of cytomegalovirus exposure and HLA in healthy donors. Primers for the PCR totalled 60 Vbeta and 13 Jbeta. The protocol was immunoSEQ multiplex PCR, while the TCRdb copy is restricted to in-frame clones and leaves out a portion. The table shows 80,000 to 100,000 clones, with about four fifths occurring only once. The sequenced material came from PBMCs. The receptors were gathered from a female donor in good health and CMV-seropositive.

V is TRBV9 and J is TRBJ2-1; 9 positions match TRBD1. Germline loops: CDR1 SGDLS, CDR2 YYNGEE. The CDR3 is 16 amino acids. Unmatched junction bases numbered 5, after V lost 4 bases and J lost 0 bases. CDR3 loop: CASSRQGGSSYNEQFF. For the CDR3, the DNA is TGTGCCAGCAGCAGACAGGGGGGGAGCTCCTACAATGAGCAGTTCTTC.

The chain combines TRBV4-1 with TRBJ1-2; TRBD1 aligns across 8 bases. Germline V lookup: CDR1 MGHRA, CDR2 YSYEKL. After removal of 2 bases from V and 6 bases from J, the junction contained 8 bases not matched to a gene. The CDR3 totals 15 residues. The CDR3 reads CASSQPWDRKDGYTF. In DNA, the CDR3 is TGCGCCAGCAGCCAACCTTGGGACAGGAAGGATGGCTACACCTTC.

This chain joins TRBV2 and TRBJ1-2; 7 bases align to TRBD1. From germline, CDR1 is SNHLY and CDR2 FYNNEI. The CDR3 length is 10 residues. Losses at the gene ends were 9 bases for V and 8 bases for J; bases not matched to a gene: 3. The CDR3: CARRQGGYTF. CDR3 in DNA: TGTGCCAGAAGACAGGGAGGCTACACCTTC.

This clone appeared a few times. The V gene is TRBV7-9, the J gene TRBJ2-7; 7 nucleotides align to TRBD2. Per the germline V gene, CDR1 is SEHNR and CDR2 is FQNEAQ (reference sequence). This CDR3 region has 14 residues. The J segment lost 4 bases and the V segment lost 6 bases, leaving 9 bases of the junction unmatched. The CDR3 DNA is TGTGCCAGCAGTCTTAGCGGGTCCCCTTACGAGCAGTACTTC. Translation: CASSLSGSPYEQYF.

The V call is TRBV5-1, the J call TRBJ2-1; 10 nucleotides match TRBD1. CDR3 length: 15 residues. Germline V lookup: CDR1 SGHRS, CDR2 YFSETQ. J was trimmed by 10 bases and V by 4 bases; bases with no gene match: 11. CDR3 amino acids: CASSATGGGGEEQFF. In DNA, the CDR3 is TGCGCCAGCAGCGCGACAGGGGGCGGAGGCGAGGAGCAGTTCTTC. Combining the CDR3 with reference TRBV5-1 and TRBJ2-1 gives the whole variable domain KAGVTQTPRYLIKTRGQQVTLSCSPISGHRSVSWYQQTPGQGLQFLFEYFSETQRNKGNFPGRFSGRQFSNSRSEMNVSTLELGDSALYLCASSATGGGGEEQFFGPGTRLTVL.

The chain joins TRBV5-5 to TRBJ1-5; D not certain. V gave up 5 bases and J gave up 4 bases, with 13 bases separating them. CDR1 and CDR2 (germline): SGHKS, YYEKEE (reference sequence). CDR3 length: 14 amino acids. CDR3 coding DNA: TGTGCCAGCAGATCTGAAGGAGTTAATCAGCCCCAGCATTTT. It encodes CASRSEGVNQPQHF.

The chain recombines TRBV6-5 with TRBJ1-1, with TRBD1 matching over 9 bases. Germline-derived CDR1 and CDR2 are MNHEY and SVGAGI. CDR3 length: 14 residues. Trimming removed 8 bases from V and 0 bases from J; junction bases left unmatched: 4. CDR3 loop: CASRNRGLNTEAFF. The CDR3 DNA follows: TGTGCCAGCCGAAACAGGGGGCTGAACACTGAAGCTTTCTTT.

V is TRBV6-6 and J is TRBJ2-7; 9 positions agree with TRBD2. The germline V gene encodes CDR1 MNHNY and CDR2 SVGAGI (reference sequence). This CDR3 is 15 amino acids long. The V gene end was trimmed by 5 bases and the J gene end by 5 bases; junction bases not matched to a gene: 10. The CDR3 loop is CASSPSLAGTHEQYF. CDR3 DNA sequence: TGTGCCAGCAGTCCCAGCCTAGCGGGAACCCACGAGCAGTACTTC.

The chain combines TRBV15 with TRBJ2-3; TRBD2 matches at 9 bases. Germline lookup yields CDR1 LNHNV and CDR2 YYDKDF (reference sequence). CDR3 length: 16 amino acids. The V gene end was trimmed by 3 bases and the J gene end by 5 bases; junction bases not matched to a gene: 9. The CDR3 nucleotides are TGTGCCACCAGCAGGCTGCGGGGGGGCCCGGGAGATACGCAGTATTTT. Amino acid sequence: CATSRLRGGPGDTQYF. Variable domain in full (rest from reference TRBV15 and TRBJ2-3): DAMVIQNPRYQVTQFGKPVTLSCSQTLNHNVMYWYQQKSSQAPKLLFHYYDKDFNNEADTPDNFQSRRPNTSFCFLDIRSPGLGDTAMYLCATSRLRGGPGDTQYFGPGTRLTVL.

J is TRBJ1-6 and V is TRBV5-6, with TRBD1 matching 7 bases. V shed 4 bases, J shed 9 bases, and the junction held 7 bases outside the gene matches. This CDR3 region has 14 residues. Germline assignment: CDR1 SGHDT and CDR2 YYEEEE. For the CDR3, the DNA is TGTGCCAGCAGCCCTGGACAGGTGGCTTCACCCCTCCACTTT. This codes for CASSPGQVASPLHF.

The chain is built from TRBV7-8 and TRBJ1-2, with D maybe TRBD1 (6 bases). The CDR3 is 17 residues long. From germline, CDR1 is SGHVS and CDR2 FQNEAQ. Trimming left V 5 bases short and J 5 bases short, with 24 bases between. Here the CDR3 DNA reads TGTGCCAGCAGCCAATTGGGGGTCGGGGGGCCTCGATATGGCTACACCTTC. It specifies CASSQLGVGGPRYGYTF.

This clone was seen only a few times. This chain connects TRBV7-2 to TRBJ2-1; TRBD1 matches at 7 bases. The ends lost 0 bases at V and 2 bases at J; junction bases unmatched: 4. Per the germline V gene, CDR1 is SGHTA and CDR2 is FQGNSA. The CDR3 is 16 amino acids. The CDR3 loop is CASSLAPGTAYNEQFF. For the CDR3, the DNA is TGTGCCAGCAGCTTAGCTCCGGGGACAGCCTACAATGAGCAGTTCTTC.

The V call is TRBV19, the J call TRBJ2-2; 9 positions agree with TRBD1. The V gene's germline CDR1 is LNHDA and CDR2 SQIVND (reference sequence). V gave up 7 bases and J gave up 4 bases; unmatched junction bases: 7. There are 15 residues in the CDR3. The CDR3 DNA reads TGTGCCAGTAATGACAGGGGGGTGCCCACCGGGGAGCTGTTTTTT. Its translation is CASNDRGVPTGELFF.

The rearrangement links TRBV15 to TRBJ1-1; D unclear. This CDR3 region has 15 residues. Germline CDR1 LNHNV, CDR2 YYDKDF (reference sequence). Trimming shortened V by 0 bases and J by 4 bases, and 12 bases separated the two germline ends. CDR3 in DNA: TGTGCCACCAGCAGAGATCGAGGCCAGTTCACTGAAGCTTTCTTT. Translation: CATSRDRGQFTEAFF.

The gene calls are TRBV10-3 and TRBJ1-2; no definite D call. Germline V gene sequence: CDR1 ENHRY, CDR2 SYGVKD. Trimming removed 7 bases at V and 5 bases at J, with 17 bases between. The CDR3 is made up of 14 amino acids. The CDR3 bases are TGTGCCATCAATAGAGACCTCTCGGGTTATGGCTACACCTTC. Its translation is CAINRDLSGYGYTF.

The chain joins TRBV5-6 to TRBJ1-2, with D hard to call. Trimming pared 4 bases from V and 1 base from J, leaving 5 bases between. Germline values: CDR1 SGHDT, CDR2 YYEEEE. CDR3 length: 12 residues. CDR3 sequence reads: CASSVYNYGYTF. CDR3 bases: TGTGCCAGCAGCGTTTATAACTATGGCTACACCTTC.

The rearrangement joins TRBV9 to TRBJ2-2; D unclear. CDR1 and CDR2 (germline): SGDLS, YYNGEE. The ends were cut back, 5 bases at V and 1 base at J, with 9 bases in the middle. There are 14 residues in the CDR3. The DNA of the CDR3 is TGTGCCAGCAGGGGTAGAGGGAACACCGGGGAGCTGTTTTTT. Translation: CASRGRGNTGELFF.

The chain employs TRBV6-5 and TRBJ2-7; D might be TRBD2 (5 bases). The V end was cut by 4 bases, the J end by 0 bases, with 16 bases between. There are 16 residues in the CDR3. In germline, CDR1 is MNHEY, CDR2 SVGAGI. The CDR3 reads CASSLTNGVPSYEQYF. The DNA of the CDR3 is TGTGCCAGCAGTTTGACTAACGGGGTTCCCTCCTACGAGCAGTACTTC.

The chain carries TRBV28 and TRBJ2-7; D is perhaps TRBD2 (6 bases). CDR3 length equals 14 residues. Per the germline V gene, CDR1 is MDHEN and CDR2 is SYDVKM. V lost 5 bases, J lost 4 bases, and 15 bases lay in between. The CDR3 sequence: CASSLQGGVYEQYF. In DNA, the CDR3 is TGTGCCAGCAGTCTTCAGGGAGGTGTATACGAGCAGTACTTC.